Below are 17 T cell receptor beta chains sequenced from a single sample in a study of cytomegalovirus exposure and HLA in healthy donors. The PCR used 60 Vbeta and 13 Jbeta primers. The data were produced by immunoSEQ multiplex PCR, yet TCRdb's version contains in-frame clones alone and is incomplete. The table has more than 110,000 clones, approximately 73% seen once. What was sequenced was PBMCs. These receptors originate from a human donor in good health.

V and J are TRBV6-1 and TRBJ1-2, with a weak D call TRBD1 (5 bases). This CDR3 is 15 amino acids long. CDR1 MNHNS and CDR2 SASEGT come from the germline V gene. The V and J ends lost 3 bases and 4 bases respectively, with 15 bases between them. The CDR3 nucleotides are TGTGCCAGCAGTGATTTCTGGGGGAGGGGCTATGGCTACACCTTC. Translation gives CASSDFWGRGYGYTF.

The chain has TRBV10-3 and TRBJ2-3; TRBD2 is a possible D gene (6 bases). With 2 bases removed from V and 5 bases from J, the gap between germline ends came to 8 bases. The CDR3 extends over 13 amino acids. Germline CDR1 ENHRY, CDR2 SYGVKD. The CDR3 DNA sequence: TGTGCCATCAGTGAGAGGGGAGGAGATACGCAGTATTTT. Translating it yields CAISERGGDTQYF.

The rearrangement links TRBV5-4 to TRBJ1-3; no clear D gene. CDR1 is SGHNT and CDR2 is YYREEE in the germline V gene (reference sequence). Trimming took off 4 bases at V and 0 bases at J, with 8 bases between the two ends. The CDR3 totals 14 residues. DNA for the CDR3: TGTGCCAGCAGCGTGTCGAGCTCTGGAAACACCATATATTTT. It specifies CASSVSSSGNTIYF.

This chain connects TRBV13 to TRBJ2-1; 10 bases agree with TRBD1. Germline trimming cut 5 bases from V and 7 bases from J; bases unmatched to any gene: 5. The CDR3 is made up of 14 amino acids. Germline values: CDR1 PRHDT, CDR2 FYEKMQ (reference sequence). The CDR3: CASSLTDRGNEQFF. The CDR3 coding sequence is TGTGCCAGCAGCCTCACGGACAGGGGGAATGAGCAGTTCTTC.

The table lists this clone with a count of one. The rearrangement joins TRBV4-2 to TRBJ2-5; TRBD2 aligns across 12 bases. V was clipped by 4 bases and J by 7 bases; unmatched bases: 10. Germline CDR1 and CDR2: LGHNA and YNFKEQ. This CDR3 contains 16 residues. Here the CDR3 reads CASSRRLAGDGRTQYF. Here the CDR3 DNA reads TGTGCCAGCAGCCGCCGACTAGCGGGAGACGGGAGGACCCAGTACTTC.

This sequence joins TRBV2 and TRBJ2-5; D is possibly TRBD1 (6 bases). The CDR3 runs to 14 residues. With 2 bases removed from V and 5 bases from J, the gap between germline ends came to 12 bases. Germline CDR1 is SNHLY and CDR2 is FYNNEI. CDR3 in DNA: TGTGCCAGCAGTGAACAGGGGACGGGGGAGACCCAGTACTTC. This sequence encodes CASSEQGTGETQYF.

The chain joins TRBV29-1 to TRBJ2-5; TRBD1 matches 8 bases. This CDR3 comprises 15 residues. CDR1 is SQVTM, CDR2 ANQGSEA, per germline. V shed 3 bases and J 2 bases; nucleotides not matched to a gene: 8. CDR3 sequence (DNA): TGCAGCGTTGAGGGGGTTGGGACAGGACAAGAGACCCAGTACTTC. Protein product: CSVEGVGTGQETQYF.

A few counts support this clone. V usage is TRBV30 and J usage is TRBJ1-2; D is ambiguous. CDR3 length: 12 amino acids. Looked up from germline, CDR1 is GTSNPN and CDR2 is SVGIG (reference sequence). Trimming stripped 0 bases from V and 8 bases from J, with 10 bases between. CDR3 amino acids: CAWSVWRDGYTF. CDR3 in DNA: TGTGCCTGGAGTGTTTGGAGAGACGGCTACACCTTC.

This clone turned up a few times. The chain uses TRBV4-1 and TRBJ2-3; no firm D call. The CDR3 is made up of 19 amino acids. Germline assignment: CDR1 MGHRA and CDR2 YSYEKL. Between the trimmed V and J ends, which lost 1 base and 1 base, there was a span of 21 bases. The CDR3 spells CASSQGRKIDLRGTDTQYF. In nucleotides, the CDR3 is TGCGCCAGCAGCCAAGGACGGAAAATCGACTTGCGAGGCACAGATACGCAGTATTTT.

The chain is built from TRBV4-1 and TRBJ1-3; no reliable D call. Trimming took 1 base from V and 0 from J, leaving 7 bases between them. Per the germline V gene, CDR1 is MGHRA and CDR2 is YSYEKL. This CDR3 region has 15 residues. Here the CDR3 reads CASSQAYFSGNTIYF. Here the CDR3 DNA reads TGCGCCAGCAGCCAAGCGTATTTCTCTGGAAACACCATATATTTT.

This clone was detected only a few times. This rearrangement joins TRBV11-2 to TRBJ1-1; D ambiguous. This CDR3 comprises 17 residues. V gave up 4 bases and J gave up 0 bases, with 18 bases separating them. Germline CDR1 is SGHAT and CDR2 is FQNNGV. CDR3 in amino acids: CASSSMPHRTVNTEAFF. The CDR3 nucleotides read TGTGCCAGCAGCTCAATGCCCCATCGCACGGTGAACACTGAAGCTTTCTTT.

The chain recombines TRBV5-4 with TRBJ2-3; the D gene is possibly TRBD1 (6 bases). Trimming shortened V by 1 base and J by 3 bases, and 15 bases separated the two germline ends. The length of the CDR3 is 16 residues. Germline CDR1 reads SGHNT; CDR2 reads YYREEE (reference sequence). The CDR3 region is CASSLRGGTGTDTQYF. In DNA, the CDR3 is TGTGCCAGCAGCTTGCGAGGGGGAACAGGGACAGATACGCAGTATTTT. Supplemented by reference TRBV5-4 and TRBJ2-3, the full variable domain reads ETGVTQSPTHLIKTRGQQVTLRCSSQSGHNTVSWYQQALGQGPQFIFQYYREEENGRGNFPPRFSGLQFPNYSSELNVNALELDDSALYLCASSLRGGTGTDTQYFGPGTRLTVL.

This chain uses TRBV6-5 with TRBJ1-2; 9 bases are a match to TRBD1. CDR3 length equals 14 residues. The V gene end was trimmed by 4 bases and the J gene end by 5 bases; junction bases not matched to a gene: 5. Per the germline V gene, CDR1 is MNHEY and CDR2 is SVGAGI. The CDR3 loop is CASSLQGASYGYTF. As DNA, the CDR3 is TGTGCCAGCAGTTTACAGGGGGCTTCGTATGGCTACACCTTC.

CDR3 DNA: TGTGCCAGCAGCTTAGCCGCGACAGCCTCTCCCTACGAGCAGTACTTC. Its translation: CASSLAATASPYEQYF. The chain carries TRBV13 and TRBJ2-7, with D possibly matching TRBD1 (5 bases). The CDR3 has 16 residues. Per the germline V gene, CDR1 is PRHDT and CDR2 is FYEKMQ (reference sequence). V dropped 1 base and J dropped 2 bases, with 15 bases sitting between them.

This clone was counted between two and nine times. CDR3 nucleotides: TGTGCTAGTCGCGAGCGGGAGGGAGATGAGCAGTTCTTC. Translation: CASREREGDEQFF. The V and J genes are TRBV12-5 and TRBJ2-1; 10 bases are a match to TRBD2. Trimming cost V 8 bases and J 8 bases; bases outside gene matches: 6. The CDR3 is 13 residues long. Germline CDR1 and CDR2: LGHNT and FRNRAP.

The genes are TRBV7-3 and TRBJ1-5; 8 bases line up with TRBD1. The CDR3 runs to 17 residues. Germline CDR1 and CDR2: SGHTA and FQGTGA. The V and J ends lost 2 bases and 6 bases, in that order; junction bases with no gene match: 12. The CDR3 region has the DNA TGTGCCAGCAGCTTAGGGACAGGACTAAGGAGTTCTCAGCCCCAGCATTTT. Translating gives CASSLGTGLRSSQPQHF.

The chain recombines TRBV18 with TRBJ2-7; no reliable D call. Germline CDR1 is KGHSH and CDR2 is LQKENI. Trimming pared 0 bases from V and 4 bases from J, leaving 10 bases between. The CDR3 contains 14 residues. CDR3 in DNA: TGTGCCAGCTCACCACCCGACAACAGTTACGAGCAGTACTTC. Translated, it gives CASSPPDNSYEQYF.